These 25 T cell receptor beta chains originate from one sample sequenced in a study of shared clonotypes between healthy human individuals. Clones were sequenced by immunoSEQ multiplex PCR, and TCRdb holds only the in-frame ones, with some missing. This sample has 1,500,000 or so clones, with 95% to 97% found just once. The sample was naive CD4+ T cells sorted from blood. Documented subset: CD45RA+ positively selected. The receptors were sampled from a man aged 25 to 40 in good health.

This rearrangement joins TRBV5-8 to TRBJ2-7; 11 nucleotides line up with TRBD1. Looked up from germline, CDR1 is SGHTS and CDR2 is YDEGEE. The junction had 8 bases not matched to a gene; V was cut back by 2 bases and J by 7 bases. CDR3 size: 15 residues. CDR3 sequence (DNA): TGTGCCAGCAGCTTACCCGGGACAGGGGGAGGTGAGCAGTACTTC. Translating it yields CASSLPGTGGGEQYF.

The V gene is TRBV9, the J gene TRBJ1-2; TRBD1 matches 7 bases. Germline assignment: CDR1 SGDLS and CDR2 YYNGEE. The trim removed 3 bases at V and 7 bases at J, leaving 15 bases unmatched. The CDR3 has 16 residues. CDR3 in amino acids: CASSGPNTGDWGGYTF. CDR3 DNA: TGTGCCAGCAGCGGACCCAACACAGGGGACTGGGGTGGCTACACCTTC.

The chain uses TRBV7-2 and TRBJ2-1; D is uncertain. The CDR3 totals 14 residues. Germline assignment: CDR1 SGHTA and CDR2 FQGNSA. V lost 0 bases and J lost 8, with 11 bases in between. The CDR3 region is CASSLARPGDEQFF. Written as DNA, the CDR3 is TGTGCCAGCAGCTTAGCGCGCCCCGGCGATGAGCAGTTCTTC.

As concerns this clone: Other nucleotide sequences in the sample specify the same CDR3. This chain joins TRBV19 and TRBJ1-1, with D possibly matching TRBD1 (5 bases). The germline CDR1 and CDR2 sequences are LNHDA and SQIVND (reference sequence). The CDR3 loop spans 13 amino acids. The V gene lost 3 bases and the J gene lost 0 bases, with 5 bases spanning the gap. The CDR3 nucleotides are TGTGCCAGTAGTATCAGGGTGAACACTGAAGCTTTCTTT. Its protein is CASSIRVNTEAFF.

The V and J genes are TRBV6-6 and TRBJ2-5, with D perhaps being TRBD1 or TRBD2 (5 bases each). This CDR3 has 13 residues. The germline V and J ends were trimmed by 6 bases and 3 bases, with 11 bases remaining between them. The germline V gene has CDR1 MNHNY and CDR2 SVGAGI (reference sequence). In nucleotides, the CDR3 is TGTGCCAGCAGGGGGGTTGGGGAAGAGACCCAGTACTTC. It translates to CASRGVGEETQYF.

V usage is TRBV7-2 and J usage is TRBJ2-4; 8 bases agree with TRBD1. Germline loops: CDR1 SGHTA, CDR2 FQGNSA. The CDR3 has 16 residues. Trimming removed 6 bases from V and 8 bases from J; junction bases left unmatched: 15. CDR3 DNA sequence: TGTGCCAGCAGGGCTAATGGGGACAGGAGGCTGGACATTCAGTACTTC. Translating it yields CASRANGDRRLDIQYF.

The chain carries TRBV5-8 and TRBJ1-5, with TRBD1 matching 8 bases. Trimming cost V 5 bases and J 3 bases; bases outside gene matches: 10. CDR3 length: 16 amino acids. The germline V gene encodes CDR1 SGHTS and CDR2 YDEGEE. CDR3 sequence (DNA): TGTGCCAGCAGGCCTGTGTGGACAGGGATCAATCAGCCCCAGCATTTT. It is translated as CASRPVWTGINQPQHF. Supplemented by reference TRBV5-8 and TRBJ1-5, the full variable domain reads EAGVTQSPTHLIKTRGQQATLRCSPISGHTSVYWYQQALGLGLQFLLWYDEGEERNRGNFPPRFSGRQFPNYSSELNVNALELEDSALYLCASRPVWTGINQPQHFGDGTRLSIL.

The chain links TRBV9 to TRBJ2-7; D perhaps matches TRBD2 (6 bases). Germline CDR1 is SGDLS and CDR2 is YYNGEE. The CDR3 is made up of 14 amino acids. V was shortened by 3 bases and J by 5 bases, with 15 bases between the two germline ends. CDR3 nucleotide sequence: TGTGCCAGCAGCGGTGGCCCGGGGGTCGACGAGCAGTACTTC. This encodes CASSGGPGVDEQYF.

The gene calls are TRBV7-8 and TRBJ2-1; 9 positions match TRBD2. Germline CDR1 is SGHVS and CDR2 is FQNEAQ. The V segment lost 10 bases and the J segment 0 bases; nucleotides outside the gene matches: 4. The CDR3 has 14 amino acids. This chain's CDR3 is CATRLADSYNEQFF. Written as DNA, the CDR3 is TGTGCCACCCGACTAGCGGACTCCTACAATGAGCAGTTCTTC.

This chain links TRBV7-9 with TRBJ1-5, with D uncertain. The length of the CDR3 is 14 residues. V gave up 5 bases and J gave up 0 bases, with 8 bases separating them. CDR1 is SEHNR and CDR2 is FQNEAQ in the germline V gene (reference sequence). CDR3 sequence reads: CASSPDGSNQPQHF. The CDR3 DNA follows: TGTGCCAGCAGCCCAGACGGTAGCAATCAGCCCCAGCATTTT.

The CDR3 loop is CASSPGAGHTDTQYF. The CDR3 DNA is TGTGCCAGCAGCCCAGGTGCAGGACACACAGATACGCAGTATTTT. J is TRBJ2-3 and V is TRBV7-6; possibly TRBD1 for D (5 bases). The CDR3 is 15 amino acids. In germline, CDR1 is SGHVS, CDR2 FNYEAQ. V gave up 5 bases and J gave up 2 bases, with 14 bases separating them.

This chain joins TRBV5-1 and TRBJ2-7; possibly TRBD2 for D (6 bases). Germline V gene data show CDR1 as SGHRS and CDR2 as YFSETQ. CDR3 size: 15 residues. V shed 4 bases and J shed 5 bases, with 19 bases lying between them. The CDR3 is CASSPLSGDRDEQYF. The CDR3 coding sequence is TGCGCCAGCAGCCCGTTGTCGGGGGATCGGGACGAGCAGTACTTC.

J is TRBJ2-5 and V is TRBV18; D gene uncertain. Per germline, CDR1 KGHSH and CDR2 LQKENI. With 4 bases removed from V and 2 bases from J, the gap between germline ends came to 5 bases. The CDR3 contains 12 residues. The CDR3 DNA reads as TGTGCCAGCTCACTGCAGCAAGAGACCCAGTACTTC. This translates into CASSLQQETQYF.

The table lists this clone with a count of one. The CDR3 bases are TGTGCCAGCAGCCTCCCGTTCGGGGCGGTTGAAAAACTGTTTTTT. Its translation: CASSLPFGAVEKLFF. This rearrangement joins TRBV7-9 to TRBJ1-4; possibly TRBD1 for D (5 bases). V was trimmed by 5 bases and J by 7 bases, leaving 17 bases between them. The CDR3 runs 15 residues. Germline CDR1 reads SEHNR; CDR2 reads FQNEAQ (reference sequence). Drawing the rest from reference TRBV7-9 and TRBJ1-4, the complete variable domain is DTGVSQNPRHKITKRGQNVTFRCDPISEHNRLYWYRQTLGQGPEFLTYFQNEAQLEKSRLLSDRFSAERPKGSFSTLEIQRTEQGDSAMYLCASSLPFGAVEKLFFGSGTQLSVL.

As to this clone: Other DNA sequences of this sample code for an identical CDR3. V gene TRBV5-1 combines with J gene TRBJ2-5, with a weak D call TRBD1 (5 bases). Germline lookup yields CDR1 SGHRS and CDR2 YFSETQ. Trimming shortened V by 4 bases and J by 2 bases, and 9 bases separated the two germline ends. The CDR3 contains 13 residues. CDR3 sequence reads: CASSPQGQETQYF. CDR3 sequence (DNA): TGCGCCAGCAGCCCGCAGGGACAAGAGACCCAGTACTTC.

This chain links TRBV6-6 with TRBJ2-7; perhaps TRBD1 as D (6 bases). The V end lost 2 bases, the J end lost 8 bases, and 10 bases lay between the germline ends. Germline loops: CDR1 MNHNY, CDR2 SVGAGI (reference sequence). The CDR3 spans 12 residues. The CDR3 here is CASSYPGQKQYF. The CDR3 DNA follows: TGTGCCAGCAGTTACCCCGGACAGAAGCAGTACTTC.

The chain couples TRBV5-1 to TRBJ2-5; TRBD2 matches 12 bases. This CDR3 region has 16 residues. J lost 1 base, V lost 4 bases, and 5 bases had no gene match. The germline CDR1 and CDR2 sequences are SGHRS and YFSETQ. CDR3 coding DNA: TGCGCCAGCAGCCCCCTAGCGGGAGGGACCCAAGAGACCCAGTACTTC. This encodes CASSPLAGGTQETQYF.

This clone was seen a few times. V is TRBV29-1 and J is TRBJ2-6; perhaps TRBD1 as D (5 bases). The V end was cut by 4 bases, the J end by 0 bases, with 13 bases between. CDR1 is SQVTM, CDR2 ANQGSEA, per germline. This CDR3 contains 16 residues. CDR3 sequence: CSVVWTPSSGANVLTF. DNA for the CDR3: TGCAGCGTTGTGTGGACACCCAGCTCTGGGGCCAACGTCCTGACTTTC. Variable domain in full (rest from reference TRBV29-1 and TRBJ2-6): SAVISQKPSRDICQRGTSLTIQCQVDSQVTMMFWYRQQPGQSLTLIATANQGSEATYESGFVIDKFPISRPNLTFSTLTVSNMSPEDSSIYLCSVVWTPSSGANVLTFGAGSRLTVL.

The chain recombines TRBV30 with TRBJ1-1; no clear D gene. V lost 2 bases to trimming and J lost 3 bases, with 13 bases between them. The germline CDR1 and CDR2 sequences are GTSNPN and SVGIG (reference sequence). The CDR3 has 14 residues. The CDR3 loop is CAWSFLGRYTEAFF. In nucleotides, the CDR3 is TGTGCCTGGAGTTTCTTAGGGAGATACACTGAAGCTTTCTTT.

This chain links TRBV18 with TRBJ2-5, with D unclear. The CDR3 extends over 16 amino acids. V was pared by 5 bases and J by 5 bases, with 21 bases between. CDR1 and CDR2 (germline): KGHSH, LQKENI. The CDR3 coding sequence is TGTGCCAGCTCAAAGGACCCCCCGGGTGCTGGGGAGACCCAGTACTTC. The encoded protein is CASSKDPPGAGETQYF.

The chain employs TRBV2 and TRBJ1-4; no clear D. Trimming shortened V by 7 bases and J by 8 bases, and 5 bases separated the two germline ends. The CDR3 length is 10 residues. CDR1 is SNHLY and CDR2 is FYNNEI in the germline V gene. The CDR3 sequence: CASNIEKLFF. In DNA, the CDR3 is TGTGCCAGCAACATCGAAAAACTGTTTTTT.

The chain has TRBV19 and TRBJ2-7, with 13 bases aligning to TRBD2. The germline V gene has CDR1 LNHDA and CDR2 SQIVND (reference sequence). V dropped 7 bases and J dropped 4; count of bases not matched to a gene: 7. The CDR3 has 15 amino acids. The CDR3 DNA follows: TGTGCCAGTACCAAACTAGCGGGAGGGCAATACGAGCAGTACTTC. Translated: CASTKLAGGQYEQYF.

This rearrangement joins TRBV27 to TRBJ2-7; D is possibly TRBD2 (5 bases). V shed 5 bases and J shed 3 bases, with 17 bases lying between them. This CDR3 comprises 15 residues. The germline V gene encodes CDR1 MNHEY and CDR2 SMNVEV (reference sequence). The CDR3 loop is CASSRMPGNNYEQYF. The CDR3 DNA reads TGTGCCAGCAGTCGAATGCCGGGGAACAACTACGAGCAGTACTTC.

V and J are TRBV5-1 and TRBJ2-3; 7 positions match TRBD2. This CDR3 spans 16 amino acids. Trimming at V came to 4 bases and at J to 0 bases, leaving 8 bases not matched to a gene. Germline assignment: CDR1 SGHRS and CDR2 YFSETQ. CDR3 amino acids: CASSMLASGSTDTQYF. The CDR3 nucleotides are TGCGCCAGCAGCATGCTCGCTAGCGGTAGCACAGATACGCAGTATTTT.

The CDR3 is CASSQVRGKSSGNTIYF. CDR3 coding DNA: TGTGCCAGCAGCCAAGTAAGAGGGAAAAGCTCTGGAAACACCATATATTTT. The genes are TRBV14 and TRBJ1-3, with D unclear. This CDR3 comprises 17 residues. CDR1 and CDR2 from the germline V gene are SGHDN and FVKESK. V was shortened by 1 base and J by 0 bases, with 13 bases between the two germline ends.